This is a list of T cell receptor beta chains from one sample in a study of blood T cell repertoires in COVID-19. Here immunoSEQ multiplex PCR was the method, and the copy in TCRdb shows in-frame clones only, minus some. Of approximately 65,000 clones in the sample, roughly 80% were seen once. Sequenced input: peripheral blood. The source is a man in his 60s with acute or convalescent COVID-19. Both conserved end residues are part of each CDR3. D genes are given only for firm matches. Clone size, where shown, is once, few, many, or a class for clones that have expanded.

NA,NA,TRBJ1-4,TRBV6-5,CASSYRGHTNEKLFF,TGTGCCAGCAGTTACAGGGGACATACTAATGAAAAACTGTTTTTT
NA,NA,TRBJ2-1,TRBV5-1,CASSRTHQVNEQFF,TGCGCCAGCAGCCGCACACACCAGGTAAATGAGCAGTTCTTC
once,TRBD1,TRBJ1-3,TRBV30,CAWTQGADTIYF,TGTGCCTGGACTCAGGGGGCGGACACCATATATTTT
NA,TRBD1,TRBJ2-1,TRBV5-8,CASSAGTDIYNEQFF,TGTGCCAGCAGCGCAGGGACAGACATTTACAATGAGCAGTTCTTC
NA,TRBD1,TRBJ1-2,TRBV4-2,CASSQEGQGAKFYGYTF,TGTGCCAGCAGCCAAGAGGGACAGGGGGCGAAGTTCTATGGCTACACCTTC
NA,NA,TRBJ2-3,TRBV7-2,CASSLSGTVTDTQYF,TGTGCCAGCAGCTTATCAGGAACCGTCACAGATACGCAGTATTTT
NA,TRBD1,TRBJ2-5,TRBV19,CASSIGGQGETQYF,TGTGCCAGTAGTATAGGGGGACAGGGCGAGACCCAGTACTTC
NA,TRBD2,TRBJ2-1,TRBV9,CASSSGLPYNEQFF,TGTGCCAGCAGCTCGGGACTACCTTACAATGAGCAGTTCTTC
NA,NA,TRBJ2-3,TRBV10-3,CAVSLGRSTDTQYF,TGTGCCGTGAGTCTGGGGAGGAGCACAGATACGCAGTATTTT
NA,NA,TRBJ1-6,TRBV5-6,CASSLGVSPLHF,TGTGCCAGCAGCTTGGGCGTTTCACCCCTCCACTTT
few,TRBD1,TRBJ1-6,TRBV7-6,CASSLAGQGREALHF,TGTGCCAGCAGCTTAGCGGGACAGGGACGGGAGGCCCTCCACTTT
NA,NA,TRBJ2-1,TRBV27,CASSPTSSLSYNEQFF,TGTGCCAGCAGCCCTACTAGCTCCCTCTCCTACAATGAGCAGTTCTTC
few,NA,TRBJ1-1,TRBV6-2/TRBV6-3,CASSYPYEGNTEAFF,TGTGCCAGCAGTTACCCGTACGAGGGGAACACTGAAGCTTTCTTT
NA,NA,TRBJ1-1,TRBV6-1,CASSEEGMRNTEAFF,TGTGCCAGCAGTGAAGAGGGGATGAGGAACACTGAAGCTTTCTTT
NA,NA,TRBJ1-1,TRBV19,CASSIGRGMNTEAFF,TGTGCCAGTAGTATAGGAAGGGGGATGAACACTGAAGCTTTCTTT
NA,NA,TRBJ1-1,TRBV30,CAWSIPRVGARNTEAFF,TGTGCCTGGAGTATCCCCCGGGTAGGGGCGAGGAACACTGAAGCTTTCTTT
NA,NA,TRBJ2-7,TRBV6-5,CASSHRFSSSYEQYF,TGTGCCAGCAGTCACAGGTTTTCAAGCTCCTACGAGCAGTACTTC
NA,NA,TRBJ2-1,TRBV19,CASSTWSRDEQFF,TGTGCCAGTAGTACATGGTCCAGGGATGAGCAGTTCTTC
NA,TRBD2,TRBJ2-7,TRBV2,CASRGTSGSIYEQYF,TGTGCCAGCAGGGGGACTAGCGGGAGTATCTACGAGCAGTACTTC
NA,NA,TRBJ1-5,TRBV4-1,CASSQPGTRGNQPQHF,TGCGCCAGCAGCCAGCCCGGGACGAGGGGGAATCAGCCCCAGCATTTT
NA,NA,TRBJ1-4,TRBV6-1,CASSEQGNEKLFF,TGTGCCAGCAGTGAACAGGGGAATGAAAAACTGTTTTTT
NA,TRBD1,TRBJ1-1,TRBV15,CAISRVRTGNTEAFF,TGTGCCATCAGCAGAGTAAGGACAGGGAACACTGAAGCTTTCTTT
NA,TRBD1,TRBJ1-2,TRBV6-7,CARAGTGVINYGYTF,TGTGCCAGGGCCGGGACAGGGGTTATAAACTATGGCTACACCTTC
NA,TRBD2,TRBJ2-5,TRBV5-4,CASSPGRRGRETQYF,TGTGCCAGCAGCCCCGGGAGGCGGGGGAGAGAGACCCAGTACTTC
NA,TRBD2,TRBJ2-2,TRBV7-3,CASSPLLAGVAGELFF,TGTGCCAGCAGCCCATTACTAGCGGGAGTAGCCGGGGAGCTGTTTTTT
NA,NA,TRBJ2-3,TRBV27,CASSISPLTDTQYF,TGTGCCAGCAGTATCTCGCCACTCACAGATACGCAGTATTTT
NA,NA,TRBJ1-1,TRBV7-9,CASSLGGLTRAFF,TGTGCCAGCAGCCTCGGGGGGCTCACGAGAGCTTTCTTT
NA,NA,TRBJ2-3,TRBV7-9,CASSLGLSTDTQYF,TGTGCCAGCAGCTTAGGTTTAAGCACAGATACGCAGTATTTT
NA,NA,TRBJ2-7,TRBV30,CAWSATNGQYEQYF,TGTGCCTGGAGTGCGACAAACGGACAGTACGAGCAGTACTTC
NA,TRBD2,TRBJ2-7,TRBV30,CACAGTSGRTSSEQYF,TGTGCCTGCGCCGGGACTAGCGGGAGAACTTCAAGCGAGCAGTACTTC
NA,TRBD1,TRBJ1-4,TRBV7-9,CASSAGQGPNVEKLFF,TGTGCCAGCAGCGCTGGACAGGGGCCGAACGTCGAAAAACTGTTTTTT
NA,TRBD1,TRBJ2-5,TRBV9,CASSAQGQAGETQYF,TGTGCCAGCAGCGCCCAGGGACAGGCAGGGGAGACCCAGTACTTC
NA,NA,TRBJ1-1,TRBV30,CAWNQQTPNTEAFF,TGTGCCTGGAACCAACAGACACCGAACACTGAAGCTTTCTTT
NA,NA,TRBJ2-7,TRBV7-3,CASSPPGSAEQYF,TGTGCCAGCAGCCCCCCCGGTAGCGCCGAGCAGTACTTC
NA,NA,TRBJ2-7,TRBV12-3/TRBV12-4,CASSHGGSYEQYF,TGTGCCAGCTCCCATGGTGGCAGCTACGAGCAGTACTTC
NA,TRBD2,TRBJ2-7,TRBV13,CASSLRMGLAGGLSYEQYF,TGTGCCAGCAGTCTAAGAATGGGACTAGCGGGAGGGCTGTCCTACGAGCAGTACTTC
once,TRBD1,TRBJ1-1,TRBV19,CASSSPGGNTEAFF,TGTGCCAGTAGTAGCCCAGGGGGGAACACTGAAGCTTTCTTT
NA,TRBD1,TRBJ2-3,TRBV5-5,CASSRGPGTDTQYF,TGTGCCAGCAGTAGGGGGCCGGGGACAGATACGCAGTATTTT
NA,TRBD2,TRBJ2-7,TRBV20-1,CSASLASGGAYEQYF,TGCAGTGCTAGTCTGGCTAGCGGGGGGGCCTACGAGCAGTACTTC
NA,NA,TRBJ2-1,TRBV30,CAFNSYNEQFF,TGTGCCTTTAATTCCTACAATGAGCAGTTCTTC
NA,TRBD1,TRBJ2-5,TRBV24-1,CATSDPPRTGRETQYF,TGTGCCACCAGTGATCCACCCCGGACAGGGAGAGAGACCCAGTACTTC